This TCR beta chain was identified in a study of beta chain features in type 1 diabetes. Study at large: No patient-donor differences in age, gender, total cells or subset yield. Study conclusions and caveats: Type 1 diabetes patients had moderately but significantly shorter TCRB CDR3s in all four CD4+ subsets.

About this clone itself: Its antigen is as yet unknown.

Losses at the gene ends were 6 bases for V and 1 base for J; bases not matched to a gene: 4. The CDR3 totals 14 residues. Germline CDR1 SNHLY, CDR2 FYNNEI. Since all of the isolated RNA was reverse transcribed, expressed TCRB transcripts were what got sequenced. The repertoire was sequenced with immunoSEQ multiplex PCR; TCRdb's copy has only in-frame clones and lacks some. The table shows 300,000 or so clones, with around 9.7% occurring only once. The J gene is TRBJ1-1, the V gene TRBV2; 8 nucleotides align to TRBD1. The sequenced sample consisted of central memory CD4+ T cells from blood. This receptor was taken from a man aged 30 to 39 with type 1 diabetes. The CDR3 coding sequence is TGTGCCAGCAGGGCCGACAGGGGGAACACTGAAGCTTTCTTT. This gives the protein CASRADRGNTEAFF.